The rows below give T cell receptor beta chains drawn from one sample of a study of blood T cells in healthy people across ages. A single record per CDR3 protein comes from TCRdb applying MiXCR to the 5' RACE reads. Of about 1,800,000 distinct CDR3 sequences listed, roughly 28% were seen once; the top ten hold 7.7%. Sequenced sample: blood. These receptors were obtained from a woman in her 30s in good health. Both conserved end residues are part of each CDR3. A D gene is named only where the DNA matches it firmly. Some rows have no size entry. The others give once, few or many, or a class for an expanded clone.

J: TRBJ2-2; D: NA; size: once; V: TRBV10-3; CDR3: CAISEPTKNTGELFF; DNA: TGTGCCATCAGTGAGCCGACCAAGAACACCGGGGAGCTGTTTTTT
J: TRBJ2-1; D: NA; size: many; V: TRBV20-1; CDR3: CSARAGRDYEQFF; DNA: TGCAGTGCTAGAGCAGGCAGGGACTATGAGCAGTTCTTC
J: TRBJ1-1; D: NA; size: NA; V: TRBV5-1; CDR3: CASGSGTEAFF; DNA: TGCGCCAGCGGAAGTGGGACTGAAGCTTTCTTT
J: TRBJ2-7; D: NA; size: few; V: TRBV5-1; CDR3: CASSLSWVNSYEQYF; DNA: TGCGCCAGCAGCTTATCGTGGGTAAACTCCTACGAGCAGTACTTC
J: TRBJ2-2; D: TRBD1; size: few; V: TRBV6-5; CDR3: CASSGPGQGNTGELFF; DNA: TGTGCCAGCAGCGGTCCGGGACAGGGAAACACCGGGGAGCTGTTTTTT
J: TRBJ1-6; D: TRBD1; size: few; V: TRBV20-1; CDR3: CSVEDRKILHF; DNA: TGCAGCGTCGAGGACAGGAAGATCCTCCACTTT
J: TRBJ2-3; D: NA; size: few; V: TRBV5-6; CDR3: CASSFGPSSTDTQYF; DNA: TGTGCCAGCAGCTTCGGGCCTAGCAGCACAGATACGCAGTATTTT
J: TRBJ2-5; D: TRBD1; size: many; V: TRBV6-6; CDR3: CASREPGQERAQYF; DNA: TGTGCCAGTCGAGAACCGGGACAGGAACGTGCGCAGTACTTC
J: TRBJ2-3; D: TRBD2; size: NA; V: TRBV28; CDR3: CASVSGGDPRTDTQYF; DNA: TGTGCCAGCGTTAGCGGGGGGGACCCCCGCACAGATACGCAGTATTTT
J: TRBJ1-1; D: NA; size: few; V: TRBV10-3; CDR3: CAHAKVDTEAFF; DNA: TGTGCCCATGCGAAGGTGGACACTGAAGCTTTCTTT
J: TRBJ2-7; D: TRBD1; size: NA; V: TRBV5-1; CDR3: CASSFNQGDEQYF; DNA: TGCGCCAGCAGCTTTAACCAGGGGGACGAGCAGTACTTC
J: TRBJ2-3; D: TRBD2; size: NA; V: TRBV2; CDR3: CASMAGRGTDTQYF; DNA: TGTGCCAGCATGGCCGGGAGGGGGACAGATACGCAGTATTTT
J: TRBJ2-1; D: NA; size: once; V: TRBV3-1; CDR3: CASSQLGNEQVF; DNA: TGTGCCAGCAGCCAGCTGGGCAATGAGCAGGTCTTC
J: TRBJ2-4; D: TRBD2; size: NA; V: TRBV7-9; CDR3: CASSPGGAPNEQYF; DNA: TGTGCCAGCAGCCCCGGGGGGGCTCCCAATGAGCAGTACTTC
J: TRBJ2-2; D: TRBD2; size: NA; V: TRBV5-1; CDR3: CASSFAGGYTGELFF; DNA: TGCGCCAGCAGCTTCGCGGGGGGCTACACCGGGGAGCTGTTTTTT
J: TRBJ1-6; D: NA; size: many; V: TRBV7-2; CDR3: CASSPRQLSGSPLHF; DNA: TGTGCCAGCAGCCCCCGACAGCTCTCGGGTTCACCCCTCCACTTT
J: TRBJ2-7; D: NA; size: NA; V: TRBV12-3/TRBV12-4; CDR3: CASTARGLRGYEQYF; DNA: TGTGCCTCCACTGCGAGAGGGTTAAGGGGCTACGAGCAGTACTTC
J: TRBJ2-5; D: TRBD2; size: NA; V: TRBV6-2/TRBV6-3; CDR3: CANTTSIGEAGEETQYF; DNA: TGTGCCAACACCACCTCAATTGGAGAAGCGGGAGAAGAGACCCAGTACTTC
J: TRBJ1-2; D: NA; size: many; V: TRBV20-1; CDR3: CSARPPGGTPNYGYTF; DNA: TGCAGTGCTAGACCCCCGGGGGGCACTCCTAACTATGGCTACACCTTC
J: TRBJ2-7; D: TRBD2; size: many; V: TRBV30; CDR3: CASEQGGYEQYF; DNA: TGTGCCTCAGAGCAGGGAGGGTACGAGCAGTACTTC
J: TRBJ2-3; D: TRBD1; size: NA; V: TRBV18; CDR3: CASSAQGTGTDTQYF; DNA: TGTGCCAGCTCGGCACAGGGGACAGGCACAGATACGCAGTATTTT
J: TRBJ2-3; D: TRBD1; size: NA; V: TRBV30; CDR3: CAATRTGGRDTQYF; DNA: TGTGCTGCTACTCGGACAGGGGGGCGTGATACGCAGTATTTT
J: TRBJ2-1; D: TRBD2; size: many; V: TRBV6-6; CDR3: CASSRTSGRSEQFF; DNA: TGTGCCAGCAGCCGGACTAGCGGGAGATCTGAGCAGTTCTTC
J: TRBJ1-1; D: NA; size: NA; V: TRBV20-1; CDR3: CSARDWTENTEAFF; DNA: TGCAGTGCTAGAGACTGGACAGAGAACACTGAAGCTTTCTTT
J: TRBJ2-1; D: TRBD2; size: NA; V: TRBV29-1; CDR3: CSVEGLAGVLSYNEQFF; DNA: TGCAGCGTCGAGGGACTAGCGGGGGTGCTCTCCTACAATGAGCAGTTCTTC
J: TRBJ2-3; D: NA; size: NA; V: TRBV9; CDR3: CASSAEPDTTDTQDF; DNA: TGTGCCAGCAGCGCAGAGCCTGACACCACAGATACGCAGGATTTT
J: TRBJ1-2; D: TRBD1; size: many; V: TRBV5-1; CDR3: CASSLWTTGAGNYGYTF; DNA: TGCGCCAGCAGCTTGTGGACAACAGGGGCCGGCAACTATGGCTACACCTTC
J: TRBJ2-5; D: NA; size: NA; V: TRBV7-9; CDR3: CASTPQGAGETQYF; DNA: TGTGCCAGCACTCCCCAAGGTGCAGGGGAGACCCAGTACTTC